The TCR beta chain described here comes from a study of blood T cell repertoires in COVID-19. Here immunoSEQ multiplex PCR was the method, and the copy in TCRdb shows in-frame clones only, minus some. The sample contains fewer than 300,000 clones, around 87% of which appear only once. This receptor was identified in a woman between 50 and 59 years old with acute or convalescent COVID-19. The sample consisted of peripheral blood.

The CDR3 nucleotides read TGTGCCAGTAATCAGGGGGTTTATAGCAATCAGCCCCAGCATTTT. The encoded protein is CASNQGVYSNQPQHF. The gene calls are TRBV19 and TRBJ1-5; TRBD1 matches at 7 bases. The CDR3 loop spans 15 amino acids. From germline, CDR1 is LNHDA and CDR2 SQIVND (reference sequence). J was trimmed by 0 bases and V by 7 bases; bases with no gene match: 6.